This is a list of T cell receptor beta chains from one sample in a study of early T cells in non-severe SARS-CoV-2 infection. TCRdb re-derived calls from the 5' RACE reads in MiXCR, one entry per CDR3 protein. The sample includes some 18,000 distinct CDR3 sequences, more than 5% of them seen just once. The specimen sequenced was whole blood. The receptors come from an adult who was a healthcare worker with PCR-confirmed SARS-CoV-2 infection or an uninfected control (not recorded which). Each CDR3 is given with its conserved first and last residue. A D gene is named only where the DNA matches it firmly. Clone size is stated in some rows and not others, as once, few, many or a class when expanded.

j_call,d_call,clone_size,cdr3_length,v_call,cdr3_nt,cdr3_aa
TRBJ2-7,-,medium-sized,12,TRBV6-6,TGTGCCAGCAGATTTGAAGATTACGAGCAGTACTTC,CASRFEDYEQYF
TRBJ2-1,-,few,11,TRBV20-1,TGCAGCGCCAGTTGGGGGAATGAGCAGTTCTTC,CSASWGNEQFF
TRBJ1-1,-,many,14,TRBV12-3/TRBV12-4,TGTGCCAGCAGTTTAGTAGCAGGGAACACTGAAGCTTTCTTT,CASSLVAGNTEAFF
TRBJ2-2,-,-,15,TRBV5-1,TGCGCCAGCAGCCTCGCGGAGGGGTTTGGCGGGGAGCTGTTTTTT,CASSLAEGFGGELFF
TRBJ2-5,-,many,16,TRBV20-1,TGCAGTGCTAGAGATGTGGGGGGGCACGAAGAAGAGACCCAGTACTTC,CSARDVGGHEEETQYF
TRBJ2-1,-,-,15,TRBV12-3/TRBV12-4,TGTGCCAGCAACCCTGAGTGGACATCCGTCAATGAGCAGTTCTTC,CASNPEWTSVNEQFF
TRBJ2-1,TRBD1,-,17,TRBV6-6,TGTGCCAGCAGTTACGCACCTGGGACAGGCACCTACAATGAGCAGTTCTTC,CASSYAPGTGTYNEQFF
TRBJ2-1,TRBD2,many,18,TRBV6-4,TGTGCCAGCAGTGACCCTGTTAGCGGGAGGAGGGGGTACAATGAGCAGTTCTTC,CASSDPVSGRRGYNEQFF
TRBJ1-3,TRBD1,many,14,TRBV11-1,TGTGCCAGCAGCCGTACCGGGACAGGGCCAATCGAGGATTTT,CASSRTGTGPIEDF
TRBJ2-1,TRBD1,many,15,TRBV25-1,TGTGCCAGCAGTCAACAGGGGTGGGACGTAGATGAGCAGTTCTTC,CASSQQGWDVDEQFF
TRBJ2-3,-,many,12,TRBV6-6,TGTGCCAGCAGTTATCCGCCAGATACGCAGTATTTT,CASSYPPDTQYF
TRBJ2-1,-,once,13,TRBV18,TGTGCCAGCTCACCTACTAGGGGGGTTGAGCAGTTCTTC,CASSPTRGVEQFF
TRBJ1-1,-,many,15,TRBV15,TGTGCCACCAGCAGTTCCAGTCGGGGTATCACTGAAGCTTTCTTT,CATSSSSRGITEAFF
TRBJ2-7,TRBD2,many,14,TRBV29-1,TGCAGCGTTGAAGGGCGGGAGACCTCCTACGAGCAGTACTTC,CSVEGRETSYEQYF
TRBJ1-2,TRBD1,few,16,TRBV19,TGTGCCAGTAGTAGGACCGGGACAGGGAATAACTATGGCTACACCTTC,CASSRTGTGNNYGYTF
TRBJ2-7,-,medium-sized,13,TRBV6-5,TGTGCCAGCAGTTACGGCAGATACTACGAGCAGTACTTC,CASSYGRYYEQYF
TRBJ1-4,TRBD1,many,15,TRBV7-9,TGTGCCAGCAGCTGGGGACAGGAAACCAATGAAAAACTGTTTTTT,CASSWGQETNEKLFF
TRBJ2-7,TRBD1,many,15,TRBV9,TGTGCCAGCAGCGTAGGGACAGGGTTAGAGCTCGAGCAGTACTTC,CASSVGTGLELEQYF
TRBJ2-5,-,many,14,TRBV13,TGTGCCAGCAGCCACGGACAGTCTCAAGAGACCCAGTACTTC,CASSHGQSQETQYF
TRBJ2-2,-,many,13,TRBV2,TGTGCCAGCAGTGAAGCTCGACCCGGGGAGCTGTTTTTT,CASSEARPGELFF
TRBJ2-1,TRBD1,many,15,TRBV28,TGTGCCAGCAGTTCCTCCGGGACAGGGGGCAGGGAGCAGTTCTTC,CASSSSGTGGREQFF
TRBJ1-2,TRBD1,many,13,TRBV15,TGTGCCACGAACAGGGGGCAAGGCTATGGCTACACCTTC,CATNRGQGYGYTF
TRBJ2-7,-,many,15,TRBV30,TGTGCCTGGAGTCTTGACTTCGGCTTCTCCTACGAGCAGTACTTC,CAWSLDFGFSYEQYF
TRBJ2-5,-,many,12,TRBV7-9,TGTGCCAGCAGCTTGGAACAAGAGACCCAGTACTTC,CASSLEQETQYF
TRBJ2-7,TRBD1,many,12,TRBV29-1,TGCAGCGTCCAGGGACAGACCTACGAGCAGTACTTC,CSVQGQTYEQYF
TRBJ2-1,TRBD1,many,17,TRBV5-1,TGCGCCAGCTTCCGGGACAGGGGATTGGGTCCGGACAATGAGCAGTTCTTC,CASFRDRGLGPDNEQFF
TRBJ2-7,TRBD1,-,15,TRBV12-3/TRBV12-4,TGTGCCAGCAGAAAGGACAGGCTAAGCTCCTACGAGCAGTACTTC,CASRKDRLSSYEQYF
TRBJ1-1,-,many,14,TRBV9,TGTGCCAGCAGCGTAGCCCAGATGAACACTGAAGCTTTCTTT,CASSVAQMNTEAFF
TRBJ2-7,TRBD2,few,14,TRBV6-6,TGTGCCAGCGAAGCGGGAGGTCGGTCCTACGAGCAGTACTTC,CASEAGGRSYEQYF
TRBJ2-7,-,many,13,TRBV6-1,TGTGCCAGCAGTTCCCACAGGGCCAACGAGCAGTACTTC,CASSSHRANEQYF
TRBJ2-7,TRBD1,many,15,TRBV10-3,TGTGCCATCGGGGGACCGGGACAGTCCTCCTACGAGCAGTACTTC,CAIGGPGQSSYEQYF
TRBJ1-3,TRBD1,many,15,TRBV28,TGTGCCAGCAGTTTTCCCCGGACAGGGGGAAACACCATATATTTT,CASSFPRTGGNTIYF
TRBJ2-5,-,many,13,TRBV29-1,TGCAGCTCCGCCCGGACGGCTCAAGAGACCCAGTACTTC,CSSARTAQETQYF
TRBJ1-1,TRBD1,many,11,TRBV3-1,TGTGCCAGCAGTAGGGGGCCCGAAGCTTTCTTT,CASSRGPEAFF
TRBJ2-6,-,many,16,TRBV5-1,TGCGCCAGCGGCGAGACAGGTAGCTCTGGGGCCAACGTCCTGACTTTC,CASGETGSSGANVLTF
TRBJ2-7,-,many,12,TRBV6-6,TGTGCCAGCAGTTACACCCGGTACGAGCAGTACTTC,CASSYTRYEQYF
TRBJ2-7,-,many,18,TRBV2,TGTGCCAGCAGTGAAGGGATTGGGGCCGGAAAAGAAACCTACGAGCAGTACTTC,CASSEGIGAGKETYEQYF
TRBJ2-7,TRBD2,many,15,TRBV6-2/TRBV6-3,TGTGCCAGCGGCAGGCCGGGAGGTTCGGCCTACGAGCAGTACTTC,CASGRPGGSAYEQYF
TRBJ2-7,-,many,12,TRBV6-2/TRBV6-3,TGTGCCAGCAGTCCCGGCAGGGACGAGCAGTACTTC,CASSPGRDEQYF
TRBJ2-1,-,-,16,TRBV5-8,TGTGCCAGCAACCCCTCGACTACGTATGTCTACAATGAGCAGTTCTTC,CASNPSTTYVYNEQFF
TRBJ1-6,TRBD1,few,14,TRBV27,TGTGCCAGCAGGCGGGACAGGGGGTTCGTACCCCTCCACTTT,CASRRDRGFVPLHF
TRBJ2-1,-,many,15,TRBV7-9,TGTGCCAGCAGCTCGGTAGGGTTCTCCTACAATGAGCAGTTCTTC,CASSSVGFSYNEQFF
TRBJ1-2,TRBD1,many,16,TRBV24-1,TGTGCCACCAGTGATTCCAGGACAGGGGTGCACTATGGCTACACCTTC,CATSDSRTGVHYGYTF
TRBJ2-3,TRBD2,many,14,TRBV10-3,TGTGCCATCAGACCGGGACTAGCCTCAGATACGCAGTATTTT,CAIRPGLASDTQYF
TRBJ1-2,-,many,14,TRBV7-9,TGTGCCAGCACCCGAAGCCTACAGAACTATGGCTACACCTTC,CASTRSLQNYGYTF
TRBJ1-2,-,-,13,TRBV5-1,TGCGCCAGCAGCTCAGCAGATAGCTATGGCTACACCTTC,CASSSADSYGYTF
TRBJ2-5,-,medium-sized,15,TRBV6-1,TGTGCCAGCCGAACGTTCCGGACAGTCCAAGAGACCCAGTACTTC,CASRTFRTVQETQYF
TRBJ2-5,TRBD1,many,12,TRBV29-1,TGCAGCGTTGACGGACAGGGGGAGACCCAGTACTTC,CSVDGQGETQYF